The source of this TCR beta chain is a study of spatial heterogeneity in lung cancer. Whole-study findings and limits: Expanded alpha and beta TCR counts within tumors tracked tumor mutation counts.

Every cDNA TCR molecule received its own unique molecular identifier. TCRdb processed the 5' RACE reads anew with MiXCR; each CDR3 protein has one entry. The table lists 7,000 to 8,000 distinct CDR3 sequences, 8.2% of them singletons. Specified time point: sample taken at primary tumor resection. The cohort: over 65 early-stage, untreated non-small cell lung cancer patients. Researchers sequenced whole RNA taken from tumor, nontumor lung or frozen PBMC without sorting. As to this clonotype: Its cognate antigen is unknown. With a much larger clone just one base away, this may be a read error. This beta chain was picked up by a library intended for alpha chains and is off target, so its count carries little meaning.

CDR1 is MGHRA and CDR2 is YSYEKL in the germline V gene. This CDR3 is built from 17 residues. The source material was lung tumor tissue, sampled at surgery. The chain carries TRBV4-1 and TRBJ2-3; perhaps D is TRBD1 or TRBD2 (5 bases each). This receptor was identified in a male donor with early-stage non-small cell lung cancer. The CDR3 sequence is CACSQDGAGSSTDTQYF. Written as DNA, the CDR3 is TGCGCCTGCAGCCAAGATGGGGCGGGCAGTAGCACAGATACGCAGTATTTT.